This TCR beta chain is drawn from a study of blood T cell repertoires in COVID-19. The overall study: Samples taken during acute and convalescent COVID-19 were collected in the United States, Italy and Spain. The cDNA or gDNA used as material had been derived from T cells, B-cell-depleted T cells, or PBMCs.

CDR1 and CDR2 (germline): MNHEY, SMNVEV (reference sequence). Trimming cost V 5 bases and J 5 bases, with 10 bases left between them. The CDR3 has 13 amino acids. TCRdb's copy holds only in-frame clones and misses some; the assay was immunoSEQ multiplex PCR. This table holds about 73,000 clones, more than 70% found once. In this sample, this clone turned up a few times. The rearrangement joins TRBV27 to TRBJ1-5; TRBD1 is a possible D gene (6 bases). The TCR was taken from a man aged 45-60 years with active COVID-19. The source material was peripheral blood. The CDR3 region has the DNA TGTGCCAGCAGTCTTACAGGGTATCAGCCCCAGCATTTT. This codes for CASSLTGYQPQHF.